This T cell receptor (beta chain) is from a study of shared clonotypes between healthy human individuals (TCRdb year 2020). Regarding the complete study: A couple of women and three men aged 18 to 49 years were included in the cohort. For each donor, CD4 naive and CD4 memory were each run on three plates, CD8 naive on two plates, and CD8 memory on one plate. To estimate repertoire size and how much clonotypes are shared between individuals, the study performed deep sequencing of blood TCR repertoires from about five healthy adults. Libraries were prepared and TCR repertoires were sequenced by different laboratories using diverse techniques, in order to increase sequencing depth and limit assay-specific biases. Each donor's leukapheresis produced roughly between roughly 0.94 and 9.5 billion PBMCs. General study outcomes and caveats: When a handful of donors were compared, the shared fraction of clonotypes was approximately 5% for naive CD4, 3.5% to 4% for naive CD8, more than 2% for memory CD4, and 0.35% to 0.4% for memory CD8. Pairwise subsampling indicated that sequencing depth was expected to affect the degree of clonotype sharing among donors. Rarefaction of sorted-subset datasets indicated incomplete sequencing despite the large sequencing depth. Higher generation probabilities were observed for clonotypes shared by all four sorted-subset donors than for non-shared clonotypes. Sampling was limited to blood, and TCR repertoires in tissue likely differ from TCR repertoires in blood. Naive subsets generally had larger estimated clonotype richness than memory subsets. The genetic and exposure-history diversity represented was limited by the small number of donors.

Between the V and J ends, shortened by 6 bases and 5 bases respectively, the junction contains 18 bases. The cysteine opens and the phenylalanine closes a CDR3 of 15 amino acids. Only CDR3 DNA is held: 45 bases, read in frame from base 1. The germline V gene specifies MNHEY as CDR1 and SVGAGI as CDR2. Of note for this clone: Its specific antigen is unknown. No base quality values were provided; no much bigger clone lies one nucleotide off.

Healthy HIV-negative adults with no recently reported acute infections or vaccinations were included as donors. Only Caucasian adults living in Nashville, Tennessee, USA were represented among the donors. CD4+ T cells were enriched by magnetic negative selection; naive cells were then positively selected on CD45RA, and the negative fraction formed the memory subset. Blood was obtained by leukapheresis, after which PBMCs were separated by Ficoll-Histopaque density gradient centrifugation and cryopreserved in liquid nitrogen vapor phase. Purity and quantity of every magnetically sorted T cell population were checked by analytical flow cytometry. From each sorted fraction, genomic DNA was isolated and quantified by UV absorbance on a Nanodrop 2000c. TCR CDR3 regions were amplified from genomic DNA by multiplex PCR using the deep immunoSEQ assay. For each cell subset, the extracted genomic DNA was distributed evenly across all wells of several immunoSEQ 96-well plates, and each plate served as one replicate. For sorted subsets, each replicate PCR was loaded with 150 to 250 ng genomic DNA, equivalent to some 31,000 T cell genomes. Purified libraries were measured with a Qubit 3.0 fluorometer, size-checked on a Bioanalyzer 2100, and measured again with the KAPA Library Quantification kit. Each immunoSEQ 96-well plate was sequenced on its own single-read 150-cycle Illumina NextSeq 550 flow cell. On the authors' methods: Because the immunoSEQ output included only junctional sequences and no quality scores, the filtering could not be the same as the filtering used for full-length reads. Sequences were annotated with PyIR, a Python wrapper for IgBLAST v1.9, and V/J genes and CDR3 were assigned using IMGT germline references. Any read was removed if the V/J assignment was weak (E-value above 1e-6), the CDR3 was missing, or the read contained stop codons, out-of-frame junctions, or ambiguous translated residues. A V3J clonotype was defined by an identical inferred V gene, J gene, and CDR3 amino acid sequence. To compute the percentage overlap between repertoires, the number of shared unique clonotypes was divided by the size of the smaller repertoire. Repertoire richness was assessed with RTK rarefaction, the Chao1 estimator, and Recon v2.1 estimates of unobserved clonotypes. OLGA was used to compute generation probabilities for all TCRbeta clonotypes that the gDNA method yielded from a handful of donors. This immuneACCESS table, as held by TCRdb, lists in-frame sequences with V and J called but not all clones. Of the missing ones, under half trace to an unresolved V gene in checked studies; the others have no known cause. The V and J calls and clone size were taken over from that table, and D and trimming were inferred from the DNA. Present in this sample are around 980,000 clones, around 78% of which were seen just once. Roughly 0.65% of the sample lies in the top ten.

The receptor was derived from a man between 18 and 35 years old in good health. Some clones in this sample may be carry-over from other donors' samples. Sequencing input: memory CD4+ T cells from PBMCs. The intended sense of this specimen's cell subset or site label: CD45RA-negative fraction. This sequence uses TRBV6-5 and TRBJ2-3; the D gene assignment is perhaps TRBD1 or TRBD2, with each matching 5 bases. For the CDR3, the sequence is CASSVQDSVRDTQYF. At the DNA level, the sequence is TGTGCCAGCAGCGTACAGGACTCCGTGAGAGATACGCAGTATTTT.